This TCR beta chain was identified during a study of T-cell memory formation after mild COVID-19 (dated by TCRdb to the early 2020s). Describing the broader study: TCR sequence clusters from the two donors were largely donor specific. T-cell clones expanding and contracting after mild COVID-19 in a couple of donors were tracked by longitudinal TCRalpha and TCRbeta repertoire sequencing. The cohort comprised two young, previously healthy adult volunteers, one female and one male.

This clonotype appeared a few times. There is no known antigen for this receptor. Nothing much larger sits one base from this clone, and base qualities are not available. Sequences SGHVS (CDR1) and FNYEAQ (CDR2) are obtained from the germline V gene. CDR3 length: 14 amino acids, cysteine to phenylalanine. Just the 42-base CDR3 DNA is kept, in frame starting at base 1. V and J are truncated by 2 bases and 4 bases respectively, leaving an intervening sequence of 9 bases. Ficoll-Paque density gradient centrifugation was used to isolate PBMCs. The investigation overall reported the following: Some responding clones were detected in pre-infection memory, suggesting pre-existing cross-reactive memory T cells joined the SARS-CoV-2 response. Contracting CD4+ clones were located mainly in the CM and EM memory subsets, whereas CD8+ clones were found to be enriched in EMRA. Whether the second-wave clones peaking on day 37 were SARS-CoV-2 specific was not confirmed. From day 15 to 85, contracting clones showed balanced CD4/CD8 phenotypes, whereas a second wave of clones that expanded from day 15 to 37 leaned towards CD4+. Only two mild cases were covered in the study, and larger cohorts including severe cases with pre-infection samples were considered necessary.

Sequencing was carried out with an Illumina NovaSeq 6000. Using 5'RACE with constant-segment primers, TCRalpha and TCRbeta cDNA libraries were constructed, with sample barcodes and unique molecular identifiers added in the process. RNA was extracted from every sample with Trizol reagent. Libraries were amplified in two PCR steps, with a second sample barcode and Illumina TruSeq adapters added in the second step. The libraries were sequenced on an Illumina NovaSeq using 2 x 150 bp paired-end reads. Processing in the source paper ran as follows. Demultiplexing of reads and collapsing into UMI-guided consensus sequences were performed with migec v1.2.7. With mixcr v2.1.11, UMI consensuses were aligned to TRA and TRB V and J templates and assembled into clonotypes. Clonotypes were classified as expanded or contracted when called significant by both edgeR and NoisET, with noise models trained on biological replicates. For edgeR calls, the thresholds were a false discovery rate-adjusted p below 0.01 and a log2 fold-change of 1. PCA with hierarchical clustering of max-normalized trajectories of the 1000 most abundant clonotypes was used as exploratory dynamics analysis. Separately sequenced CD4+ and CD8+ repertoires were used to assign the CD4 or CD8 phenotype of responding clones. Using fastp trimming at Q25 and MiXCR clonotype assembly, TCRdb reanalyzed the public sequencing data and kept in-frame beta chains. When rows share a CDR3 protein, they turn into one entry using the most common DNA and genes. Here the V and J calls rest on TCRdb's processing, not on the authors' analysis. The table for this sample lists fewer than 350,000 distinct CDR3 sequences; approximately 15% of them were counted only once. The top ten constitute under 25% of the sample.

Sequencing was done on a sample of PBMCs or a T cell subset sorted from them (not recorded which). The chain was built from TRBV7-6 and TRBJ1-3; the D gene cannot be named for sure. The TCR was taken from a man aged 18-30 years who had mild COVID-19 (a few samples of this study predate the infection). The sample titles of this study are shuffled in the database, so cell type and time point are left out; the donor was told from shared clones. Here the CDR3 is given as CASSLHPGGNTIYF. The DNA is as follows: TGTGCCAGCAGCTTACATCCGGGAGGAAACACCATATATTTT.